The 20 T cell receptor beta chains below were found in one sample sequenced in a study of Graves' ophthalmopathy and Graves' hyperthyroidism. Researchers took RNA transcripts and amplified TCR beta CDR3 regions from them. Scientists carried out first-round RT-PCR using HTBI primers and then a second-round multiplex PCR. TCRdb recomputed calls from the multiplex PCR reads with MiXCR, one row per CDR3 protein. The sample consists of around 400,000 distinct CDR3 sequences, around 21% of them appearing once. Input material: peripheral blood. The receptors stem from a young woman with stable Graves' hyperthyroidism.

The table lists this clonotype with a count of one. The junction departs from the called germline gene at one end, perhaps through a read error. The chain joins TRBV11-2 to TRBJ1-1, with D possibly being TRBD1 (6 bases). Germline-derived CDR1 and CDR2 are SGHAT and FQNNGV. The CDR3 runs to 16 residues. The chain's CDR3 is CASSVDPRGRDTEAFF. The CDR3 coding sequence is TGTGCCAGCAGCGTAGATCCGCGGGGGCGCGACACTGAAGCTTTCTTT.

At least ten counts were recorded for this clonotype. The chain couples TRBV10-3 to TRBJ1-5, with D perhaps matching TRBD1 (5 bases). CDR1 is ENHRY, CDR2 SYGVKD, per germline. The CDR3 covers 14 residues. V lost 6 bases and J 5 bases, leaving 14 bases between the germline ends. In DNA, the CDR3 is TGTGCCATCAGCGCTGATCGACAGCATCAGCCCCAGCATTTT. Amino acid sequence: CAISADRQHQPQHF.

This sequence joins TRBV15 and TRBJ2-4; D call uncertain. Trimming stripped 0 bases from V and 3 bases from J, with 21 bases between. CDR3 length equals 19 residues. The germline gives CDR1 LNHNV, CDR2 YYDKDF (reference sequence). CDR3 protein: CATSRDSYETTRRKNIQYF. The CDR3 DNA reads TGTGCCACCAGCAGAGATTCCTACGAGACAACTCGACGCAAAAACATTCAGTACTTC. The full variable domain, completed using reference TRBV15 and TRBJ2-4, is DAMVIQNPRYQVTQFGKPVTLSCSQTLNHNVMYWYQQKSSQAPKLLFHYYDKDFNNEADTPDNFQSRRPNTSFCFLDIRSPGLGDTAMYLCATSRDSYETTRRKNIQYFGAGTRLSVL.

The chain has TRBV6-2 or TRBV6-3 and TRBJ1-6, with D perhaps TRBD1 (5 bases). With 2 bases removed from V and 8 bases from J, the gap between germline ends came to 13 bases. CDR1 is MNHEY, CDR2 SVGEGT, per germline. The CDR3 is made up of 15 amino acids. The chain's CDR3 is CASSYGAAAHSPLHF. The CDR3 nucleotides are TGTGCCAGCAGTTACGGGGCAGCCGCACATTCACCCCTCCACTTT.

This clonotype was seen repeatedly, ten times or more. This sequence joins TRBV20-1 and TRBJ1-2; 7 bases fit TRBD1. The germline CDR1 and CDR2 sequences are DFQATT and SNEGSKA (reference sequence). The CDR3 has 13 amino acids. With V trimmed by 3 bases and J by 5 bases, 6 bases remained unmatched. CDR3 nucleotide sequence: TGCAGTGCTAGCCTGGGGACAGTATATGGCTACACCTTC. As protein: CSASLGTVYGYTF.

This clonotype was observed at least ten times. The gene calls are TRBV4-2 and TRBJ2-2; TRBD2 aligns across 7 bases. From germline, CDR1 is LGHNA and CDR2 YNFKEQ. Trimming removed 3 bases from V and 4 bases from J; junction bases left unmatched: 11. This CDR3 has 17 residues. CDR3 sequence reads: CASSQQAREFGTGELFF. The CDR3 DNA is TGTGCCAGCAGCCAGCAAGCGCGGGAGTTTGGCACCGGGGAGCTGTTTTTT.

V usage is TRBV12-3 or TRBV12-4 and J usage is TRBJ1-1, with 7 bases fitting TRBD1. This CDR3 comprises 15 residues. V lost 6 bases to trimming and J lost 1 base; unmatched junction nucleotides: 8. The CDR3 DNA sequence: TGTGCCAGCAGAGATAGGGACAGTGGGAACACTGAAGCTTTCTTT. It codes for CASRDRDSGNTEAFF.

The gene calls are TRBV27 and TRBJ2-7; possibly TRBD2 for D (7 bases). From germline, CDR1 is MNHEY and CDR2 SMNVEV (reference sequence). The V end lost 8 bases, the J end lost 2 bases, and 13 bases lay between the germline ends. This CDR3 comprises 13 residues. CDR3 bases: TGTGCCAGCGGGCGGGGGCCGACCTACGAGCAGTACTTC. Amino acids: CASGRGPTYEQYF.

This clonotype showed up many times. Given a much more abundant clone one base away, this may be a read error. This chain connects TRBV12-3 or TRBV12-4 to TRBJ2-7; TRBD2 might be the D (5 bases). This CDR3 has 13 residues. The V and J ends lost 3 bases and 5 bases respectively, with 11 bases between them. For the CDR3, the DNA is TGTGCCAGCAGTTTTGGCGGGCAAAACGAGCAGTACTTC. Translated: CASSFGGQNEQYF.

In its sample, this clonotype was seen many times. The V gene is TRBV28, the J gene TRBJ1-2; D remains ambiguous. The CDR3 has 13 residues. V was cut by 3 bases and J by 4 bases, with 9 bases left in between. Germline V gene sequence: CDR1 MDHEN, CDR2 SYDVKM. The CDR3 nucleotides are TGTGCCAGCAGTTTCACGTGGGGCTATGGCTACACCTTC. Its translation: CASSFTWGYGYTF.

Here the CDR3 reads CASTARRNQPQHF. As DNA, the CDR3 is TGTGCCAGTACCGCCAGACGCAATCAGCCCCAGCATTTT. The chain employs TRBV19 and TRBJ1-5; D gene uncertain. The length of the CDR3 is 13 residues. V shed 7 bases and J shed 2 bases, with 9 bases lying between them. Germline V gene data show CDR1 as LNHDA and CDR2 as SQIVND (reference sequence).

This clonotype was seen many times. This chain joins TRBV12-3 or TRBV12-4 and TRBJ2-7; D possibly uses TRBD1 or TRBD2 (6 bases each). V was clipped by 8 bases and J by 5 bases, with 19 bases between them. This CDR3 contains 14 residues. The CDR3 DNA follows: TGTGCCAGCGGGAGGAGGGGGTCGCCCAACGAGCAGTACTTC. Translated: CASGRRGSPNEQYF.

This CDR3 reads CSVAMWGDKNIQYF. The DNA for the CDR3 is TGCAGCGTCGCGATGTGGGGAGACAAAAACATTCAGTACTTC. The chain couples TRBV29-1 to TRBJ2-4, with D perhaps TRBD2 (5 bases). V was clipped by 6 bases and J by 3 bases, with 15 bases between them. The CDR3 extends over 14 amino acids. The V gene's germline CDR1 is SQVTM and CDR2 ANQGSEA.

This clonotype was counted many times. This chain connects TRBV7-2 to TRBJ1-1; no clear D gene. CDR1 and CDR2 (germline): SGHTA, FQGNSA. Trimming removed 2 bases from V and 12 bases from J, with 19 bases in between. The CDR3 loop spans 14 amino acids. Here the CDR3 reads CASSLLVRPPVPFF. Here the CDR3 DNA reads TGTGCCAGCAGCTTATTAGTCAGACCGCCGGTCCCTTTCTTT.

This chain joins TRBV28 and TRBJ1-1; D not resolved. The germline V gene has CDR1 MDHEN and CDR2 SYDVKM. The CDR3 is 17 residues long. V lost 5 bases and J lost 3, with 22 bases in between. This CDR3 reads CASSSAGLWHGDTEAFF. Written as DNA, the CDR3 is TGTGCCAGCAGTAGCGCGGGGTTATGGCATGGGGACACTGAAGCTTTCTTT.

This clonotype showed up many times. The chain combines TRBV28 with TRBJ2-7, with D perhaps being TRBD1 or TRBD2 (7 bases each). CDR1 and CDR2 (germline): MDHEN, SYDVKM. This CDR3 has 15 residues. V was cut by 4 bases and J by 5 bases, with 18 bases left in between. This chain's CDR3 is CASSSPHQGGDEQYF. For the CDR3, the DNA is TGTGCCAGCAGTTCCCCCCATCAGGGGGGGGACGAGCAGTACTTC.

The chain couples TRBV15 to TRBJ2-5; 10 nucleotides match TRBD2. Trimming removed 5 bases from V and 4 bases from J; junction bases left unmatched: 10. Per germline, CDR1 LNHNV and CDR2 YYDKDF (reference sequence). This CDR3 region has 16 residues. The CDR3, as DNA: TGTGCCACCAGCGGGGGACTAGCGATCTCACGAGAGACCCAGTACTTC. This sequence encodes CATSGGLAISRETQYF.

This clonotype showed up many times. CDR3 in amino acids: CAISSGLAARVQYF. In DNA form, the CDR3 reads TGTGCCATCAGTTCGGGACTAGCGGCTAGGGTGCAGTACTTC. The chain joins TRBV10-3 to TRBJ2-7; TRBD2 agrees at 11 bases. The CDR3 has 14 amino acids. J was trimmed by 9 bases and V by 5 bases; bases with no gene match: 9. The germline CDR1 and CDR2 sequences are ENHRY and SYGVKD.

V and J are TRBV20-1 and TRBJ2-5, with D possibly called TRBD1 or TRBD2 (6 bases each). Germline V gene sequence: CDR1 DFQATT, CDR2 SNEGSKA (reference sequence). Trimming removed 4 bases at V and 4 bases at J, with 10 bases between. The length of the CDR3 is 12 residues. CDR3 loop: CSAIRGGETQYF. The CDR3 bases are TGCAGTGCTATCAGGGGAGGAGAGACCCAGTACTTC.

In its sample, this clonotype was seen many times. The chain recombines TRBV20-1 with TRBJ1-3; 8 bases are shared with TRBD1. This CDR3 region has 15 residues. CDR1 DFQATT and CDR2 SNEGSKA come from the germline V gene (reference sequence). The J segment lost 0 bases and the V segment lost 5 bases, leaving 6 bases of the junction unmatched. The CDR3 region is CSARGQGHSGNTIYF. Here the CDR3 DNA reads TGCAGTGCTCGCGGACAGGGCCACTCTGGAAACACCATATATTTT.